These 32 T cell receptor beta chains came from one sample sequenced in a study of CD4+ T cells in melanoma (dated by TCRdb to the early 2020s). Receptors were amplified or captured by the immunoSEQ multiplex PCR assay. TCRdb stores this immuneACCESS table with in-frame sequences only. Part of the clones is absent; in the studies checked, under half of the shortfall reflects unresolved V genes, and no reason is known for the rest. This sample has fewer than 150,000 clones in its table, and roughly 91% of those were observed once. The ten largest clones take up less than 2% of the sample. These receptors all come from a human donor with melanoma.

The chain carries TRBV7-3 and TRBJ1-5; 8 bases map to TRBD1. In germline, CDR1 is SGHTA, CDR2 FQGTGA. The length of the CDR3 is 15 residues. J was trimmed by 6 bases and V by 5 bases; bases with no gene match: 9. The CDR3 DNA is TGTGCCAGCAGCGTGACAGGGGTTGAGCCTCAGCCCCAGCATTTT. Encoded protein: CASSVTGVEPQPQHF.

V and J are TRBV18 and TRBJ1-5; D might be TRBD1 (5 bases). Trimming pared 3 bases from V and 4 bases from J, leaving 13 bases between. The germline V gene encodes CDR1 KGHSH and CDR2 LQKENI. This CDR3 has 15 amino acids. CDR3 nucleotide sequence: TGTGCCAGCTCACCCGGGGGAAGTCGGAATCAGCCCCAGCATTTT. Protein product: CASSPGGSRNQPQHF.

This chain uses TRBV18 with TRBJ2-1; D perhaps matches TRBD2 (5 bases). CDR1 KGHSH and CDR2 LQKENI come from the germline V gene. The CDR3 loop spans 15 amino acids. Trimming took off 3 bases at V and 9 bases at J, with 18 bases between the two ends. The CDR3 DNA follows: TGTGCCAGCTCACCTCGAGGCCGCGCCGGAGGTGAGCAGTTCTTC. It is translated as CASSPRGRAGGEQFF.

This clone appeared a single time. CDR3 bases: TGTGCCAGCACCCCCCGACTAGCGCGTGATACGCAGTATTTT. Its protein is CASTPRLARDTQYF. The chain joins TRBV6-1 to TRBJ2-3; TRBD2 agrees at 8 bases. Germline V gene data show CDR1 as MNHNS and CDR2 as SASEGT. V was pared by 7 bases and J by 6 bases, with 9 bases of the junction left unmatched. The length of the CDR3 is 14 residues.

As DNA, the CDR3 is TGTGCCAGCGGGCAGGGGAATGAGCAGTTCTTC. It codes for CASGQGNEQFF. The rearrangement links TRBV6-5 to TRBJ2-1; TRBD1 might be the D (6 bases). Germline V lookup: CDR1 MNHEY, CDR2 SVGAGI. The CDR3 totals 11 residues. V gave up 8 bases and J gave up 7 bases, with 9 bases separating them.

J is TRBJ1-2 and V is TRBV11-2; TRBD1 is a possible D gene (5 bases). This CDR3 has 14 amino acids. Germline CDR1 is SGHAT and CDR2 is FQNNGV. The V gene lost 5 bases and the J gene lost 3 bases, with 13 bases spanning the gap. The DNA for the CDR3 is TGTGCCAGCAGCATAAGCCGGGACTACTATGGCTACACCTTC. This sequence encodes CASSISRDYYGYTF.

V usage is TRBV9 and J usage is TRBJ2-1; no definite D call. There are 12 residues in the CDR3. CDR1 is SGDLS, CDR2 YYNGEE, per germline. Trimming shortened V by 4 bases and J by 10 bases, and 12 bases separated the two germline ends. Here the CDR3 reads CASSPLLGEQFF. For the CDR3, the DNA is TGTGCCAGCAGCCCGCTCCTCGGAGAGCAGTTCTTC.

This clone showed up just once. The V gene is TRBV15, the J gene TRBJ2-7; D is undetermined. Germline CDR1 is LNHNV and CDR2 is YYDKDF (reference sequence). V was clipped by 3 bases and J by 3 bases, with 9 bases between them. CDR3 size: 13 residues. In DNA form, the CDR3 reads TGTGCCACCAGCAGGGACGCTAACTACGAGCAGTACTTC. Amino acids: CATSRDANYEQYF. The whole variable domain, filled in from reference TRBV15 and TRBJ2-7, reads DAMVIQNPRYQVTQFGKPVTLSCSQTLNHNVMYWYQQKSSQAPKLLFHYYDKDFNNEADTPDNFQSRRPNTSFCFLDIRSPGLGDTAMYLCATSRDANYEQYFGPGTRLTVT.

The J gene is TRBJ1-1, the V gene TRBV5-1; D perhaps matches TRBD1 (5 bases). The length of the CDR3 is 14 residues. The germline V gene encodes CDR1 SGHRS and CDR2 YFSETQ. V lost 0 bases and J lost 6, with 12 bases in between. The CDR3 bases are TGCGCCAGCAGCTTGGGTGGAGAAGGGGCTGAAGCTTTCTTT. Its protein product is CASSLGGEGAEAFF.

Written as DNA, the CDR3 is TGCGCCAGCAGCTATGGGGGCTCGGGCACAGATACGCAGTATTTT. Amino acids: CASSYGGSGTDTQYF. The chain links TRBV5-1 to TRBJ2-3; tentative D call: TRBD1 (6 bases). The CDR3 is 15 amino acids. Germline values: CDR1 SGHRS, CDR2 YFSETQ. V gave up 3 bases and J gave up 1 base, with 12 bases separating them.

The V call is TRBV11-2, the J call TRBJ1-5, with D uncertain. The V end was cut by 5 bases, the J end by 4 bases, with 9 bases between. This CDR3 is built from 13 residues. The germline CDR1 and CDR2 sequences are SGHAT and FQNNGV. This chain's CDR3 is CASSPEGNQPQHF. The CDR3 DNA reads TGTGCCAGCAGCCCCGAGGGAAATCAGCCCCAGCATTTT.

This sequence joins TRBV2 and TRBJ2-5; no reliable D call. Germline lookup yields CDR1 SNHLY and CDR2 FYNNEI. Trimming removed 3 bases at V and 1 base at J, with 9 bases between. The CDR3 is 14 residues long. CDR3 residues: CASSELTTQETQYF. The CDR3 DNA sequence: TGTGCCAGCAGTGAGCTCACTACCCAAGAGACCCAGTACTTC.

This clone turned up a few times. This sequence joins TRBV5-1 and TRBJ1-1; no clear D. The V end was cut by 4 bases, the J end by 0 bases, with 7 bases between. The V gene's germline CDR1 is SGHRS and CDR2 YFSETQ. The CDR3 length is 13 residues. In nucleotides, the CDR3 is TGCGCCAGCAGCCCGGGAATGAACACTGAAGCTTTCTTT. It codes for CASSPGMNTEAFF.

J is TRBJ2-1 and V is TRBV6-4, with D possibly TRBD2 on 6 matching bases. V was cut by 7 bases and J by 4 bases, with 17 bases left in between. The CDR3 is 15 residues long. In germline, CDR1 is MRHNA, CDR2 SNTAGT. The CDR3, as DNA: TGTGCCAGCAAAAAATCCCAGGACTATTACAATGAGCAGTTCTTC. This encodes CASKKSQDYYNEQFF.

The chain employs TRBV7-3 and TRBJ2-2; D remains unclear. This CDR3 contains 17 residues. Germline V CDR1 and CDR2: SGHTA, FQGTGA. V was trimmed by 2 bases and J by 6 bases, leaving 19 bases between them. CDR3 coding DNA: TGTGCCAGCAGCTTACCACCAAGCACCGGGCTCCCCGGGGAGCTGTTTTTT. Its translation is CASSLPPSTGLPGELFF. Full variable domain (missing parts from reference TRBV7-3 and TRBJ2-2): GAGVSQTPSNKVTEKGKYVELRCDPISGHTALYWYRQSLGQGPEFLIYFQGTGAADDSGLPNDRFFAVRPEGSVSTLKIQRTERGDSAVYLCASSLPPSTGLPGELFFGEGSRLTVL.

CDR3 bases: TGTGCCAGCAGCGTAGAACCGGGTAAAGCCGGGGAGCTGTTTTTT. Protein sequence: CASSVEPGKAGELFF. The V and J genes are TRBV9 and TRBJ2-2; D not resolved. The CDR3 covers 15 residues. Trimming removed 0 bases at V and 6 bases at J, with 12 bases between. Per germline, CDR1 SGDLS and CDR2 YYNGEE.

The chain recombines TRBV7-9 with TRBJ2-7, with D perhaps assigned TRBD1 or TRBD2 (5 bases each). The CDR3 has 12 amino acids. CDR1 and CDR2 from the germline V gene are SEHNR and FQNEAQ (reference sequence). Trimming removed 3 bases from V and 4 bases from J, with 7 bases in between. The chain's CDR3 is CASSFEGYEQYF. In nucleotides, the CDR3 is TGTGCCAGCAGCTTTGAGGGGTACGAGCAGTACTTC.

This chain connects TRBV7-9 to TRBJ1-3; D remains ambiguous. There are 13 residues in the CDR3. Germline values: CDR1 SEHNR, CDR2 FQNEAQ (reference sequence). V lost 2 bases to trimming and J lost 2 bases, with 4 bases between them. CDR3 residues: CASSLTTGNTIYF. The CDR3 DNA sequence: TGTGCCAGCAGCTTAACGACTGGAAACACCATATATTTT.

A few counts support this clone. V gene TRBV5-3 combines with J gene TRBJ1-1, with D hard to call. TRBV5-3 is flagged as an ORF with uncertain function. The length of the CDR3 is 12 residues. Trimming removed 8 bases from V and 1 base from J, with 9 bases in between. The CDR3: CASSQGNTEAFF. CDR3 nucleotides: TGTGCCAGCAGCCAAGGGAACACTGAAGCTTTCTTT.

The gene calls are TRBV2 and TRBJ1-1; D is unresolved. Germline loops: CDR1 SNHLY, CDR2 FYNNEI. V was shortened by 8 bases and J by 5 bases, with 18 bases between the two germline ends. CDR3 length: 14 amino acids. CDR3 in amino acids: CASLLFSGTTEAFF. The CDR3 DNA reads TGTGCCAGCCTACTCTTTTCGGGTACGACTGAAGCTTTCTTT.

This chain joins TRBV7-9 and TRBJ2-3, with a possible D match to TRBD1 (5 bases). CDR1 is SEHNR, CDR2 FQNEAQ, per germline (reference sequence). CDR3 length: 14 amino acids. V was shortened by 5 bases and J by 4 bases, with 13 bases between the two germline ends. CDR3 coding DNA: TGTGCCAGCAGCCAGACAGTATCACCAGATACGCAGTATTTT. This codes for CASSQTVSPDTQYF.

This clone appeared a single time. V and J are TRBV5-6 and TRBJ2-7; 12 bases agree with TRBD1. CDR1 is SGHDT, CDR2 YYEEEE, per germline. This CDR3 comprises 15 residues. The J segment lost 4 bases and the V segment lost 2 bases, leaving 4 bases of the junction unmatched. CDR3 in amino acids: CASSFQGQGAYEQYF. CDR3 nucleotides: TGTGCCAGCAGCTTCCAGGGACAGGGGGCATACGAGCAGTACTTC. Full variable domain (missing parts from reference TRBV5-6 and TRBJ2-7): DAGVTQSPTHLIKTRGQQVTLRCSPKSGHDTVSWYQQALGQGPQFIFQYYEEEERQRGNFPDRFSGHQFPNYSSELNVNALLLGDSALYLCASSFQGQGAYEQYFGPGTRLTVT.

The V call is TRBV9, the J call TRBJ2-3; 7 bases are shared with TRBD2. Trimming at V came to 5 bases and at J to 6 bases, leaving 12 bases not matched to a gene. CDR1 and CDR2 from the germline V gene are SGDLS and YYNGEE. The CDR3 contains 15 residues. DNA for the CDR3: TGTGCCAGCAGACCAGAGGGAGGGGTGAGTGATACGCAGTATTTT. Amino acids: CASRPEGGVSDTQYF.

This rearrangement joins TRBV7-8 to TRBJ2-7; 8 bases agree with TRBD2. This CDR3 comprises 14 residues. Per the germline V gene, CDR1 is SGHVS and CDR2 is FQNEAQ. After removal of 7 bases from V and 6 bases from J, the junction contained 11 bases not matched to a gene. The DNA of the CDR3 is TGTGCCAGCACCCCAGGCGGGGGGAATGGCGAGCAGTACTTC. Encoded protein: CASTPGGGNGEQYF.

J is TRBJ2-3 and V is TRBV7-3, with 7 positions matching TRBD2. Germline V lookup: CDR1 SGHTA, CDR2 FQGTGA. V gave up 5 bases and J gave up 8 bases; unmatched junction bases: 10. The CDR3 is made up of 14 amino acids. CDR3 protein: CASSLLAAQGTQYF. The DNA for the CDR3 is TGTGCCAGCAGCCTCCTAGCGGCGCAGGGTACGCAGTATTTT.

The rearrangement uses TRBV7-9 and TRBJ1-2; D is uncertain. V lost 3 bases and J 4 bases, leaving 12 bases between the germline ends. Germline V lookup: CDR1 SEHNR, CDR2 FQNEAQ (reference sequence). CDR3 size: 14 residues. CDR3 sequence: CASSLALSPYGYTF. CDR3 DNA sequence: TGTGCCAGCAGCTTGGCCTTATCTCCCTATGGCTACACCTTC.

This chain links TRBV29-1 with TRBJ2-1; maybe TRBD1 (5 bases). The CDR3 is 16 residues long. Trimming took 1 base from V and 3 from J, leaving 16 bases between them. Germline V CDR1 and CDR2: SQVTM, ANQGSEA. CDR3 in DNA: TGCAGCGTTGAAGGAGGCAGGGCAGAAGACTACAATGAGCAGTTCTTC. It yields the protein CSVEGGRAEDYNEQFF.

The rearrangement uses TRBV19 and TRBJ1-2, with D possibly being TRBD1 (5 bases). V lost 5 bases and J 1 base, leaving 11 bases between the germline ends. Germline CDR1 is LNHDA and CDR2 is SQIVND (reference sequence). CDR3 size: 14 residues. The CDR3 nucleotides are TGTGCCAGTAGTGTTGACAGACTTAACTATGGCTACACCTTC. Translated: CASSVDRLNYGYTF.

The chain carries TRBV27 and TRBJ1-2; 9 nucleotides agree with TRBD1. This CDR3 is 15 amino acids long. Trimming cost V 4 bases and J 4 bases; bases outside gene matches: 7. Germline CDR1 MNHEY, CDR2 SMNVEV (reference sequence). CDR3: CASSSRTGDLYGYTF. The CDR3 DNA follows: TGTGCCAGCAGTTCCCGGACAGGGGACCTCTATGGCTACACCTTC.

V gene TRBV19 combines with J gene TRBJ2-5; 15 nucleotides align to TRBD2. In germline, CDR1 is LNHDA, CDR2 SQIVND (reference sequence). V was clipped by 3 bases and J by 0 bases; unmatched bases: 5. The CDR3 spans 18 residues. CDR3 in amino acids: CASSMGLAGGGDQETQYF. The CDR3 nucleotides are TGTGCCAGTAGTATGGGACTAGCGGGGGGCGGGGACCAAGAGACCCAGTACTTC. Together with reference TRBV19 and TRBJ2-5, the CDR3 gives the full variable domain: DGGITQSPKYLFRKEGQNVTLSCEQNLNHDAMYWYRQDPGQGLRLIYYSQIVNDFQKGDIAEGYSVSREKKESFPLTVTSAQKNPTAFYLCASSMGLAGGGDQETQYFGPGTRLLVL.

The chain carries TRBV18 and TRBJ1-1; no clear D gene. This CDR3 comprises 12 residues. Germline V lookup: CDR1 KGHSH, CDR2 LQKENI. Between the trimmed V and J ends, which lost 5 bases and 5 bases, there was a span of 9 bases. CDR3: CASSTAGTEAFF. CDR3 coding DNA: TGTGCCAGCTCAACGGCGGGGACTGAAGCTTTCTTT.

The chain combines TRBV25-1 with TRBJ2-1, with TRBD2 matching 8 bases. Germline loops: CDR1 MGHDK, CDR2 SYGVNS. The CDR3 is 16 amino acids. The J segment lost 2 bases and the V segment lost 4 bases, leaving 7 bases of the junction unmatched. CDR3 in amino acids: CASSGKRGPTYNEQFF. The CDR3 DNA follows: TGTGCCAGCAGTGGCAAGCGGGGGCCTACCTACAATGAGCAGTTCTTC.